This is a list of T cell receptor beta chains from one sample in a study of early T cells in non-severe SARS-CoV-2 infection. Each CDR3 protein gets one entry after TCRdb re-called the 5' RACE reads with MiXCR. The data show about 80,000 distinct CDR3 sequences, over 9.5% seen once. Sequencing used whole blood. The receptors shown here come from an adult who was a healthcare worker with PCR-confirmed SARS-CoV-2 infection or an uninfected control (not recorded which). The CDR3 runs from the conserved cysteine through the conserved F or W. A D gene is named only where the DNA matches it firmly. Only part of the rows carry a size: once, few, many, or a class if the clone is expanded.

v_gene	abundance	d_gene	j_gene	CDR3nt	CDR3aa
TRBV7-9	NA	TRBD1	TRBJ2-2	TGTGCCAGCAGCTATACCCTACAGGGGGCGCGGGTCACCGGGGAGCTGTTTTTT	CASSYTLQGARVTGELFF
TRBV2	many	NA	TRBJ2-2	TGTGCCAGCGCATACACCGGGGAGCTGTTTTTT	CASAYTGELFF
TRBV5-4	NA	TRBD2	TRBJ2-7	TGTGCCAGCAGCCGACGGACTAGCGCGGACGCCTACGAGCAGTACTTC	CASSRRTSADAYEQYF
TRBV12-3/TRBV12-4	few	NA	TRBJ2-2	TGTGCCAGCAGTTTAAGGCTAGGGGACACCGGGGAGCTGTTTTTT	CASSLRLGDTGELFF
TRBV28	many	TRBD2	TRBJ2-3	TGTGCCAGCAGCCTAAGCGGGAGAGGGTCAGATACGCAGTATTTT	CASSLSGRGSDTQYF
TRBV19	many	NA	TRBJ2-6	TGTGCCAGTAACGACAGAGACTCTGGGGCCAACGTCCTGACTTTC	CASNDRDSGANVLTF
TRBV28	NA	NA	TRBJ2-7	TGTGCCAGCAGTGAGGCCGGGACAAAGAATTACGAGCAGTACTTC	CASSEAGTKNYEQYF
TRBV7-9	few	TRBD2	TRBJ2-3	TGTGCCAGCAGCGGAGGAGGACTAGCGGGAGGGCCGCGCACAGATACGCAGTATTTT	CASSGGGLAGGPRTDTQYF
TRBV18	many	NA	TRBJ1-1	TGTGCCAGCTCACCACAGGGGACGAACACTGAAGCTTTCTTT	CASSPQGTNTEAFF
TRBV2	NA	TRBD2	TRBJ2-7	TGTGCCAGCAGTTTAGCGGGAGTGAAGGAGCAGTACTTC	CASSLAGVKEQYF
TRBV6-1	few	NA	TRBJ1-4	TGTGCCAGCAGTTATCGGGACGGGGCAACTAATGAAAAACTGTTTTTT	CASSYRDGATNEKLFF